The next 6 T cell receptor beta chains were all read from a single sample in a study of T cell repertoires in cytomegalovirus infection. Which antigens these TCRs recognize remains unknown. TCRdb redid the calling of the reads with MiXCR, one entry per CDR3 protein. The sample contains fewer than 900,000 distinct CDR3 sequences, approximately 32% of which appear only once. Sequencing used cultured CD8+ T cells from PBMCs, obtained from culture after CMV antigen stimulation. The receptors here all came from a human donor in good health (CMV status not recorded). Some clones in this sample may be carry-over from other donors' samples.

This clonotype was counted only a few times. This sequence joins TRBV12-3 or TRBV12-4 and TRBJ1-4; a possible D gene is TRBD1 (6 bases). V was shortened by 6 bases and J by 8 bases, with 16 bases between the two germline ends. The CDR3 runs 14 residues. The CDR3 is CASRPRQAGEKLFF. The CDR3 DNA reads as TGTGCCAGCAGACCTCGACAGGCGGGGGAAAAACTGTTTTTT.

CDR3 in amino acids: CSATTVTEAFF. The CDR3 coding sequence is TGCAGTGCCACGACGGTAACCGAAGCTTTCTTT. The chain combines TRBV20-1 with TRBJ1-1; D gene ambiguous. Trimming stripped 6 bases from V and 8 bases from J, with 13 bases between. Germline assignment: CDR1 DFQATT and CDR2 SNEGSKA (reference sequence). The CDR3 length is 11 residues.

This clonotype has only a few counts. The genes are TRBV10-2 and TRBJ1-1, with D maybe TRBD1 (6 bases). The CDR3 contains 14 residues. The germline gives CDR1 WSHSY, CDR2 SAAADI. V gave up 5 bases and J gave up 3 bases, with 13 bases separating them. The DNA of the CDR3 is TGCGCCAGCAGTCGGGACAAATCCTACACTGAAGCTTTCTTT. Translated: CASSRDKSYTEAFF.

The V call is TRBV6-1, the J call TRBJ2-2, with D possibly called TRBD1 or TRBD2 (6 bases each). The ends were cut back, 1 base at V and 9 bases at J, with 15 bases in the middle. CDR1 MNHNS and CDR2 SASEGT come from the germline V gene. This CDR3 is built from 15 residues. As DNA, the CDR3 is TGTGCCAGCAGTGAAGAAGGAGGGGGACCCAGGGAGCTGTTTTTT. Encoded protein: CASSEEGGGPRELFF.

V usage is TRBV6-1 and J usage is TRBJ1-5, with 7 bases lining up with TRBD1. V shed 7 bases and J 2 bases; nucleotides not matched to a gene: 2. Germline lookup yields CDR1 MNHNS and CDR2 SASEGT. The CDR3 covers 13 residues. CDR3 residues: CASNTGGNQPQHF. The CDR3 nucleotides read TGTGCCAGCAATACAGGGGGCAATCAGCCCCAGCATTTT.

Regarding this clonotype: It may be a read error: a sequence one base away is much more abundant. V usage is TRBV27 and J usage is TRBJ1-2; possible D gene TRBD1, 6 bases. The CDR3 sequence is 16 residues long. The V and J ends lost 3 bases and 2 bases respectively, with 16 bases between them. CDR1 is MNHEY and CDR2 is SMNVEV in the germline V gene (reference sequence). The CDR3 nucleotides read TGTGCCAGCAGTTTCAGTCCGGGACACGGAAACTATGGCTACACCTTC. Its translation is CASSFSPGHGNYGYTF.